This TCR beta chain stems from a study of T cells in Graves' hyperthyroidism and ophthalmopathy. Absent ophthalmopathy progression within 18 months defined stable Graves' hyperthyroidism. Used for diagnoses were clinical symptoms, serum thyroxine and TRAb, thyroid ultrasound and orbital computed tomography. Amplification targeted TCR beta CDR3 regions from RNA transcripts. Carried out on the TCR CDR3, a first-round RT-PCR used the HTBI primer set. Each CDR3 protein gets one entry after TCRdb re-called the multiplex PCR reads with MiXCR. The sample lists roughly 840,000 distinct CDR3 sequences, 38% occurring once. With regard to this clonotype: Its antigen is unknown.

Whole-study findings and limits: Blood also showed most of the thyroid clonotypes that were expanded above 0.001.

The CDR3 runs 13 residues. V lost 5 bases and J 8 bases, leaving 13 bases between the germline ends. The V gene's germline CDR1 is MNHNS and CDR2 SASEGT. This chain uses TRBV6-1 with TRBJ1-3, with D unclear. The specimen sequenced was blood. The source is a man in his late teens or twenties with Graves' hyperthyroidism. CDR3 loop: CASSYGQEDTIYF. CDR3 sequence (DNA): TGTGCCAGCAGTTACGGGCAGGAAGACACCATATATTTT.